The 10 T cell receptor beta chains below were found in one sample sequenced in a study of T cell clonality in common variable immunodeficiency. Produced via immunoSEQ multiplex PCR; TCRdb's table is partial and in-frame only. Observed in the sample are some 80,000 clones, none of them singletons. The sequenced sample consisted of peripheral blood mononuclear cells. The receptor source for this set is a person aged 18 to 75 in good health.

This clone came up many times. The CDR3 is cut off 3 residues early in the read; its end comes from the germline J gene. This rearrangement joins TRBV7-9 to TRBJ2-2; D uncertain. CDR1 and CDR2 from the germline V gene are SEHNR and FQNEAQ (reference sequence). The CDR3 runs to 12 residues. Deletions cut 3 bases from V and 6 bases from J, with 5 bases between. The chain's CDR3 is CASSFAPGELFF. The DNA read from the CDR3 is TGTGCCAGCAGCTTCGCGCCCGGGGAG.

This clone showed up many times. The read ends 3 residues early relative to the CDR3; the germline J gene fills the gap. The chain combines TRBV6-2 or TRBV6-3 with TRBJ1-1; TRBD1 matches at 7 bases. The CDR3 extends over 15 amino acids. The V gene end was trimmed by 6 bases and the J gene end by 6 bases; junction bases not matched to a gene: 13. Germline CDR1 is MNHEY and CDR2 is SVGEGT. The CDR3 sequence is CASSSSYRGGAEAFF. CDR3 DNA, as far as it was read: TGTGCCAGCAGCTCGAGTTACAGGGGAGGTGCTGAA.

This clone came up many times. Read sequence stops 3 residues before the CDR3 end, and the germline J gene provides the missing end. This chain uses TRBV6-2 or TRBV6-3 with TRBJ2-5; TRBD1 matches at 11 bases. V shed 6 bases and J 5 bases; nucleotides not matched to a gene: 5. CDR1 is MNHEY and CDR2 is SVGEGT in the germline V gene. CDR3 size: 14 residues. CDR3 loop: CASSLDRGLETQYF. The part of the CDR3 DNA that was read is TGTGCCAGCAGCCTGGACAGGGGGCTGGAGACC.

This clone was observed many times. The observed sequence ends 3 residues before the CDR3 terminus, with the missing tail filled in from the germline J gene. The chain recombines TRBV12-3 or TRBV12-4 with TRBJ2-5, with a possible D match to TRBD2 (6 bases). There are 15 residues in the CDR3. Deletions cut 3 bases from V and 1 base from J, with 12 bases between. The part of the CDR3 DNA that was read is TGTGCCAGCAGTTTCCTCGGGCGGGGCCAAGAGACC. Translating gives CASSFLGRGQET. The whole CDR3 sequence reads CASSFLGRGQETQYF.

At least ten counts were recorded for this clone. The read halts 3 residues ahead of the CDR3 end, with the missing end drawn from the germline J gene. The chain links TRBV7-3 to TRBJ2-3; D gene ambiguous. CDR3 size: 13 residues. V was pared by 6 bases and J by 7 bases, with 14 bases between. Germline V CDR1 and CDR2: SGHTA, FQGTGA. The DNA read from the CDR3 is TGTGCCAGCAGAAACCCGGGTTTCAATACG. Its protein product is CASRNPGFNT. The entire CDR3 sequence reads CASRNPGFNTQYF. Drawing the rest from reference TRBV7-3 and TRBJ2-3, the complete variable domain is GAGVSQTPSNKVTEKGKYVELRCDPISGHTALYWYRQSLGQGPEFLIYFQGTGAADDSGLPNDRFFAVRPEGSVSTLKIQRTERGDSAVYLCASRNPGFNTQYFGPGTRLTVL.

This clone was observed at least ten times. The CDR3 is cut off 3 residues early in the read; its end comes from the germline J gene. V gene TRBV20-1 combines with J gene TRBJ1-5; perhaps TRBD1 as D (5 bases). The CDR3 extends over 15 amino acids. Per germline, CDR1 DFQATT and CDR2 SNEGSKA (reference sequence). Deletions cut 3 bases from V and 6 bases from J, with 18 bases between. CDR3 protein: CSARGGSGLGQPQHF. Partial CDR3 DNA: TGCAGTGCTAGGGGGGGTTCGGGGCTGGGTCAGCCC.

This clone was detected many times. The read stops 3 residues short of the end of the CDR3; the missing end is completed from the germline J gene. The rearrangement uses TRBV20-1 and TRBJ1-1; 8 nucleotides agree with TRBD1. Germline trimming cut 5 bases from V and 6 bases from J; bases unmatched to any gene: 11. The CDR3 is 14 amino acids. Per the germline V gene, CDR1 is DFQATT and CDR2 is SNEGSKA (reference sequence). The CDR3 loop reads CSAGRTGFGPEAFF. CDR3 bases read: TGCAGTGCTGGGAGGACAGGGTTCGGCCCTGAA.

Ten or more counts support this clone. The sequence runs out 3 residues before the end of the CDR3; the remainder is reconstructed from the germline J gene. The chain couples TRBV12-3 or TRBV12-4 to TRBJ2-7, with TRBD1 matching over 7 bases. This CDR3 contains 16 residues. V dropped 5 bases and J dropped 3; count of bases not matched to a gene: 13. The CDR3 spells CASSAHRDRENYEQYF. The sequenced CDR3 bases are TGTGCCAGCAGTGCCCACAGAGACAGGGAGAACTACGAG.

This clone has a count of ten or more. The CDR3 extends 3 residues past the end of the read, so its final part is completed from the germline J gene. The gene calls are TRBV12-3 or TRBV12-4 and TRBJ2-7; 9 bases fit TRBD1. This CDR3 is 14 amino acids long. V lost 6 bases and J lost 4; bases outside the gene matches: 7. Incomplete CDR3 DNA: TGTGCCAGCAGGAGGGGACAGGGAGGATACGAG. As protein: CASRRGQGGYE. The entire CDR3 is CASRRGQGGYEQYF.

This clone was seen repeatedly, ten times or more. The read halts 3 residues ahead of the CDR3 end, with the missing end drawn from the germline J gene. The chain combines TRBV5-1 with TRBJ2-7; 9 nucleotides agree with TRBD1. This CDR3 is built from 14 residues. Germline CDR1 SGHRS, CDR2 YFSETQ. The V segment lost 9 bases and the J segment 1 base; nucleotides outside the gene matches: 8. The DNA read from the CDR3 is TGCGCCAACCCCGGACAGGGGACATCCTACGAG. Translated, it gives CANPGQGTSYE. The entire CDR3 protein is CANPGQGTSYEQYF. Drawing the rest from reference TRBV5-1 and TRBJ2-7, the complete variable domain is KAGVTQTPRYLIKTRGQQVTLSCSPISGHRSVSWYQQTPGQGLQFLFEYFSETQRNKGNFPGRFSGRQFSNSRSEMNVSTLELGDSALYLCANPGQGTSYEQYFGPGTRLTVT.